This is a list of T cell receptor beta chains from one sample in a study of beta chain features in type 1 diabetes. The table came from immunoSEQ multiplex PCR; TCRdb's copy has only in-frame clones and leaves some out. The sample includes 150,000 or so clones, 6.5% to 10% of them seen just once. Sequencing was done on a sample of central memory CD4+ T cells from blood. These TCRs come from a woman aged 18-29 years with type 1 diabetes. Both conserved end residues are part of each CDR3. The D gene is left open where the match is weak. The size entry is marked missing in some rows and otherwise reads once, few, many or a size class.

d_call clone_size j_call v_call cdr3_nt cdr3_aa
NA NA TRBJ1-5 TRBV2 TGTGCCAGCAGTGAAGGAGGTCAGCCCCAGCATTTT CASSEGGQPQHF
NA NA TRBJ1-2 TRBV14 TGTGCCAGCAGCCAAGGGGAGGGGAGGTTGAGTGGCTACACCTTC CASSQGEGRLSGYTF
NA NA TRBJ2-1 TRBV6-5 TGTGCCAGCAGTTACTTCGGGACTTCGTTCTTC CASSYFGTSFF
NA NA TRBJ1-2 TRBV7-9 TGTGCCAGCAGCTTAGATCTTTCGGCCAGGGCCTATGGCTACACCTTC CASSLDLSARAYGYTF
TRBD1 few TRBJ2-3 TRBV6-1 TGTGCCAGCAGTGATATACAGGGGACAGATACGCAGTATTTT CASSDIQGTDTQYF
TRBD2 NA TRBJ2-1 TRBV7-6 TGTGCCAGCAGCCGCCCGTTGGGGGAGGGCGATTATTATGAGCAGTTCTTC CASSRPLGEGDYYEQFF
NA NA TRBJ2-5 TRBV21-1 TGTGCCAGCAGCACGGACAGCGACCAAGAGACCCAGTACTTC CASSTDSDQETQYF
NA many TRBJ2-7 TRBV23-1 TGCGCCAGCAGGGAACCTTGGGCAGGGGTGGTAAACGAGCAGTACTTC CASREPWAGVVNEQYF
TRBD1 few TRBJ2-5 TRBV19 TGTGCCAGTGGGACAGGGGGGGAGACCCAGTACTTC CASGTGGETQYF
NA few TRBJ2-3 TRBV6-6 TGTGCCAGCAGATCAGGTTCAGATACGCAGTATTTT CASRSGSDTQYF
NA few TRBJ2-4 TRBV7-2 TGTGCCAGCACCCCAAAAAAGGGGGCCAAAAACATTCAGTACTTC CASTPKKGAKNIQYF
NA NA TRBJ1-1 TRBV6-5 TGTGCCAGCCGAGATAACACTGAAGCTTTCTTT CASRDNTEAFF
NA few TRBJ1-2 TRBV15 TGTGCCACCAGCAGAGTTGGGGCGGACAGCTACACCTTC CATSRVGADSYTF
TRBD1 few TRBJ1-5 TRBV9 TGTGCCAGCAGCTCAACAGGGGGCATGGGTCAGCCCCAGCATTTT CASSSTGGMGQPQHF
NA few TRBJ2-7 TRBV28 TGTGCCAGCCGTGGCCCCGGAGGTTCCTACGAGCAGTACTTC CASRGPGGSYEQYF
TRBD1 NA TRBJ1-1 TRBV19 TGTGCCACCAGACAGGGGGTAAGTCGCACTGAAGCTTTCTTT CATRQGVSRTEAFF
TRBD2 few TRBJ2-2 TRBV7-2 TGTGCCAGCAGCCAAACTAGCGGGAGGAACACCGGGGAGCTGTTTTTT CASSQTSGRNTGELFF
NA few TRBJ2-4 TRBV19 TGTGCCAGTAGTACTGGACAGTTTATTCAGTACTTC CASSTGQFIQYF
TRBD2 NA TRBJ2-1 TRBV5-1 TGCGCCAGCAGCCTTAGACTAGCGGGGTCCTACAATGAGCAGTTCTTC CASSLRLAGSYNEQFF
NA NA TRBJ2-3 TRBV28 TGTGCCAGCAGTTTAGCGGGGCCTGGCACAGATACGCAGTATTTT CASSLAGPGTDTQYF
TRBD1 few TRBJ2-7 TRBV4-3 TGCGCCAGCAGCCAACCGGGACAGGGGGCCTCCGAGCAGTACTTC CASSQPGQGASEQYF
NA NA TRBJ2-7 TRBV18 TGTGCCAGCTCACCACCGTGGGGGGGCGCGTCCTACGAGCAGTACTTC CASSPPWGGASYEQYF
TRBD2 few TRBJ2-2 TRBV2 TGTGCCACCAGAGGGACTAGCGGGAGTTCGGGCGGGGAGCTGTTTTTT CATRGTSGSSGGELFF
NA few TRBJ1-4 TRBV30 TGTGCCTGGAGTACCGGAGGGGAAAAACTGTTTTTT CAWSTGGEKLFF
NA many TRBJ1-4 TRBV5-1 TGCGCCAGCAGTTTGACAGCAACTAATGAAAAACTGTTTTTT CASSLTATNEKLFF
TRBD1 NA TRBJ2-1 TRBV6-5 TGTGCCAGCAGCCCCGACAGGGGGCTTTACAATGAGCAGTTCTTC CASSPDRGLYNEQFF
NA NA TRBJ1-2 TRBV6-1 TGTGCCAGCAGTGAAAGTTTGGCCAGGGGCCAATATGGCTACACCTTC CASSESLARGQYGYTF
TRBD1 NA TRBJ2-2 TRBV7-3 TGTGCCAGCAGCTCCCGGACAGGGGCGAACACCGGGGAGCTGTTTTTT CASSSRTGANTGELFF
NA NA TRBJ2-6 TRBV5-4 TGTGCCAGCGAGGGAGCCGGGGCCAACGTCCTGACTTTC CASEGAGANVLTF
TRBD1 few TRBJ1-3 TRBV4-2 TGTGCCAGCAGCCAAGATCAGGGGGCAGAAAACACCATATATTTT CASSQDQGAENTIYF
TRBD1 few TRBJ2-6 TRBV11-3 TGTGCCAGCAGCCCTGGACAGGGAGTCTCTGGGGCCAACGTCCTGACTTTC CASSPGQGVSGANVLTF
TRBD1 NA TRBJ2-7 TRBV25-1 TGTGCCAGCAGCGCAGGGGGTTACGAGCAGTACTTC CASSAGGYEQYF
NA few TRBJ2-5 TRBV6-1 TGTGCCAGCAGTGAACAGGGGCAGGGCCAAGAGACCCAGTACTTC CASSEQGQGQETQYF